This T cell receptor (beta chain) was identified in a study of shared clonotypes between healthy human individuals. General study results and limits: Naive subsets, compared against memory subsets, generally had larger estimated richness values. Across a handful of donors, naive CD4 shared 5% to 6%, naive CD8 less than 4%, memory CD4 about 2.4%, memory CD8 0.4% to 0.5%.

Each replicate PCR on the sorted subsets used roughly 200 ng DNA (approximately 33,000 T cell genomes). The protocol was immunoSEQ multiplex PCR, while the TCRdb copy is restricted to in-frame clones and leaves out a portion. The sample lists about 1 million clones; approximately 70% were seen once. Germline V gene lookup returns CDR1 MNHNS and CDR2 SASEGT. The CDR3 totals 13 residues. V gave up 5 bases and J gave up 1 base, with 9 bases separating them. Points on this clone: Its target is not known.

This TCR was sampled from a man in his late teens or twenties in good health. This chain connects TRBV6-1 to TRBJ2-7; D not resolved. What was sequenced was memory CD4+ T cells sorted from blood. Subset indicated: CD45RA-negative fraction. This CDR3 reads CASSIRASYEQYF. In DNA, the CDR3 is TGTGCCAGCAGTATCCGGGCATCCTACGAGCAGTACTTC.